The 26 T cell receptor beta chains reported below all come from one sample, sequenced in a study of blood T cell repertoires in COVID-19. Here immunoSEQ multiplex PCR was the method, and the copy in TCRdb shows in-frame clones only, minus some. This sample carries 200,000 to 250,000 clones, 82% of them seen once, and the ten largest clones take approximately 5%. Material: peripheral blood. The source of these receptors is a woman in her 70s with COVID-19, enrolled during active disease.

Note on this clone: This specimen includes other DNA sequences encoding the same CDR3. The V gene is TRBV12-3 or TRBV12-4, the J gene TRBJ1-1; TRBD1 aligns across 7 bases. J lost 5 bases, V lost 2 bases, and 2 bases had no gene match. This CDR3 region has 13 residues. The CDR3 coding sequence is TGTGCCAGCAGTTTAAGACAGGGAACTGAAGCTTTCTTT. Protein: CASSLRQGTEAFF.

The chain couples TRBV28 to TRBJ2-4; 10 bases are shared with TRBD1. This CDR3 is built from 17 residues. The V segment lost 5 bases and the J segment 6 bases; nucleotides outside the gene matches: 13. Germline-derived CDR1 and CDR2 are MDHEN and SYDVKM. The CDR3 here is CASSLRDYRDRGNIQYF. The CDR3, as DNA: TGTGCCAGCAGTCTCCGGGACTACCGGGACAGGGGAAACATTCAGTACTTC.

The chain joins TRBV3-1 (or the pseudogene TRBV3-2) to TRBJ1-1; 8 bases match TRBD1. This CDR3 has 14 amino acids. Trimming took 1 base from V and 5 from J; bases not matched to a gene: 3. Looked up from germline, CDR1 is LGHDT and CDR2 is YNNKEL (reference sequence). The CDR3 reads CASSQGTGRTEAFF. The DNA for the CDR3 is TGTGCCAGCAGCCAAGGGACAGGGCGGACTGAAGCTTTCTTT.

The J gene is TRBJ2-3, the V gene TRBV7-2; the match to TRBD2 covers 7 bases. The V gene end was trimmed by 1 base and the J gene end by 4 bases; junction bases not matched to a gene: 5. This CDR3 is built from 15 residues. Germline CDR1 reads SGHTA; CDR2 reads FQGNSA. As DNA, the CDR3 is TGTGCCAGCAGCTTAGGATTAGCGGGTGCAGATACGCAGTATTTT. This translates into CASSLGLAGADTQYF.

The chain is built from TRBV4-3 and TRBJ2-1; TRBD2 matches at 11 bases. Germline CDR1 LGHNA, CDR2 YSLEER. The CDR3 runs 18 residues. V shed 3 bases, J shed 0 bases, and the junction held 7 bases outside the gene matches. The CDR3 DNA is TGCGCCAGCAGCCACCTACCAACTAGCGGGGGCTCCTACAATGAGCAGTTCTTC. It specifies CASSHLPTSGGSYNEQFF.

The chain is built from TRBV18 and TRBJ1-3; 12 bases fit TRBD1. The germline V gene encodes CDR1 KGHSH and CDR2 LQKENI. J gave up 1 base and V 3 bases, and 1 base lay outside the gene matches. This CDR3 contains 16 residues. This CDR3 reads CASSPGQGASGNTIYF. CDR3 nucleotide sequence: TGTGCCAGCTCACCGGGACAGGGGGCGTCTGGAAACACCATATATTTT.

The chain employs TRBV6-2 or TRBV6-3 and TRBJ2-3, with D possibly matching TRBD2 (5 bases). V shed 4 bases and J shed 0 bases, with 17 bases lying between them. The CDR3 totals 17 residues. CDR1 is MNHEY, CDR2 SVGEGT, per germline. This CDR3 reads CASSSGRTGSSTDTQYF. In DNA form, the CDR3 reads TGTGCCAGCAGTTCGGGGAGAACGGGGTCTAGCACAGATACGCAGTATTTT.

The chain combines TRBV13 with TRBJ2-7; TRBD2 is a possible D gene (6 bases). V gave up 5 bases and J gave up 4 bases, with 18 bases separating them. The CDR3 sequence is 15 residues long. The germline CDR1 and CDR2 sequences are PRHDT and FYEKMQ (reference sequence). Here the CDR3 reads CASSRVGGGNYEQYF. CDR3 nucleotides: TGTGCCAGCAGCCGTGTAGGTGGAGGGAATTACGAGCAGTACTTC.

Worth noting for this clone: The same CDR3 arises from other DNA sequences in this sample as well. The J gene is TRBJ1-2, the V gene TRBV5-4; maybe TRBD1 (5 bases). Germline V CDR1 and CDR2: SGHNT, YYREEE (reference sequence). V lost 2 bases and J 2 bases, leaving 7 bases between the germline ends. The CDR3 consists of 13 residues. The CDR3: CASSFDSNYGYTF. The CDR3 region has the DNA TGTGCCAGCAGCTTCGACAGCAACTATGGCTACACCTTC.

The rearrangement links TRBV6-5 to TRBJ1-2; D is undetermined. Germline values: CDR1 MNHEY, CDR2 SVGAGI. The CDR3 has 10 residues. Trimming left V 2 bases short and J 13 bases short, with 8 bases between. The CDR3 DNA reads TGTGCCAGCAGTTACAAAGCGGTCACCTTC. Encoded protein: CASSYKAVTF.

The chain's CDR3 is CASSFGGTGGNNEQFF. The CDR3 coding sequence is TGTGCCAGCAGCTTTGGAGGGACAGGGGGAAACAATGAGCAGTTCTTC. This rearrangement joins TRBV7-2 to TRBJ2-1, with TRBD1 identical over 11 bases. The germline CDR1 and CDR2 sequences are SGHTA and FQGNSA. V was pared by 3 bases and J by 5 bases, with 6 bases of the junction left unmatched. The CDR3 length is 16 residues. The full variable domain, rest sourced from reference TRBV7-2 and TRBJ2-1, is GAGVSQSPSNKVTEKGKDVELRCDPISGHTALYWYRQSLGQGLEFLIYFQGNSAPDKSGLPSDRFSAERTGGSVSTLTIQRTQQEDSAVYLCASSFGGTGGNNEQFFGPGTRLTVL.

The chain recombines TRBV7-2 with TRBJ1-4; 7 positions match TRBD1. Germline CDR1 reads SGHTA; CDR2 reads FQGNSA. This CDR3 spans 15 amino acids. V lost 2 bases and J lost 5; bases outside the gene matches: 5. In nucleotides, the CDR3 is TGTGCCAGCAGCTTATATGGAGGGGGCAATGAAAAACTGTTTTTT. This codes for CASSLYGGGNEKLFF.

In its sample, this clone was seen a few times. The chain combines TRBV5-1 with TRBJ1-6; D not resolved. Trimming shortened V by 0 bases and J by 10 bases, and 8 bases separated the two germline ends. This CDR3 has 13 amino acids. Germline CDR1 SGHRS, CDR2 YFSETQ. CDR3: CASSLVGRSPLHF. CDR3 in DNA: TGCGCCAGCAGCTTGGTCGGTCGATCACCCCTCCACTTT.

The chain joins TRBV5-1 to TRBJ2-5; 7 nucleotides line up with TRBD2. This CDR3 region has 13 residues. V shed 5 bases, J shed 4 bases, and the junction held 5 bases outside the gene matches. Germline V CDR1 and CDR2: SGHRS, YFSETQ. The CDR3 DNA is TGCGCCAGCAGGACGAGGGAGGGAGAGACCCAGTACTTC. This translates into CASRTREGETQYF.

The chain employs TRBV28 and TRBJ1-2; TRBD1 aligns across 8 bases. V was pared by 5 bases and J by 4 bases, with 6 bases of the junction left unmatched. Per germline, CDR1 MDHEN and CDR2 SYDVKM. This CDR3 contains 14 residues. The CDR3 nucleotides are TGTGCCAGCAGTCTAGGACAGGGAAGCTATGGCTACACCTTC. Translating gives CASSLGQGSYGYTF.

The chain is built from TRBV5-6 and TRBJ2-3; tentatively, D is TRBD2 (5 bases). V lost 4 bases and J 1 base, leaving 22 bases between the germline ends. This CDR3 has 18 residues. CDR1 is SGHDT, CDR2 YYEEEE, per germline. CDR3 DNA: TGTGCCAGCAGCGACGCGCGGGTGTCGTTGGAAGGCACAGATACGCAGTATTTT. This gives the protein CASSDARVSLEGTDTQYF.

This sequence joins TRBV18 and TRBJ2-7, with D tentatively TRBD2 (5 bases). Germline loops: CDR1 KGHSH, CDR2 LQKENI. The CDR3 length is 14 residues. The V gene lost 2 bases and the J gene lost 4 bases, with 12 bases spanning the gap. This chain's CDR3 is CASSPGRARYEQYF. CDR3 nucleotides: TGTGCCAGCTCACCAGGGAGAGCGAGATACGAGCAGTACTTC.

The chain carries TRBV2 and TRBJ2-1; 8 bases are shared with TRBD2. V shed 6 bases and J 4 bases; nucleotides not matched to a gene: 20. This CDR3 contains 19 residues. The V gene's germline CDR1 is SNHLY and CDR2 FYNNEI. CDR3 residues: CASRTGGLALWGGYNEQFF. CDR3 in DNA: TGTGCCAGCAGAACGGGTGGACTAGCACTCTGGGGGGGATACAATGAGCAGTTCTTC.

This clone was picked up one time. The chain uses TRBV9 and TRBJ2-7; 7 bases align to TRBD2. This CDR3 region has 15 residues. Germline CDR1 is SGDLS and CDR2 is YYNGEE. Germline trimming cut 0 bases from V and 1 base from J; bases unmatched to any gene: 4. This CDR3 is CASSVGSGYSYEQYF. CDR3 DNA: TGTGCCAGCAGCGTAGGTAGCGGGTATTCCTACGAGCAGTACTTC.

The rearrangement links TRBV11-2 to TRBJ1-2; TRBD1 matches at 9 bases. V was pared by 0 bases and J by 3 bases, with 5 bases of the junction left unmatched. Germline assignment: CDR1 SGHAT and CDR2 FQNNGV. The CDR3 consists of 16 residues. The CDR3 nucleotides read TGTGCCAGCAGCTTAGATGACCGGGACAGGGACTATGGCTACACCTTC. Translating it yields CASSLDDRDRDYGYTF.

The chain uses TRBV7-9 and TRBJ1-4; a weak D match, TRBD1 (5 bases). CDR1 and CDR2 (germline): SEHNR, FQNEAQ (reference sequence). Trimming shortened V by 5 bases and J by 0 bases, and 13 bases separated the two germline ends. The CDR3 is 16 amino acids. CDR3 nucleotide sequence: TGTGCCAGCAGCCACGGGGGGATTGCAACTAATGAAAAACTGTTTTTT. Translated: CASSHGGIATNEKLFF.

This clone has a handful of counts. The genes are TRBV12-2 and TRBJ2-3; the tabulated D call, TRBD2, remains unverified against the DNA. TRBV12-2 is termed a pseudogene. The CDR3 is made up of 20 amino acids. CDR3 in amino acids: CASRLEWLAGGRGHTHTQYF. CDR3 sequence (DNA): TGTGCAAGTCGCTTAGAATGGCTAGCGGGAGGCCGGGGGCACACGCATACGCAGTATTTT.

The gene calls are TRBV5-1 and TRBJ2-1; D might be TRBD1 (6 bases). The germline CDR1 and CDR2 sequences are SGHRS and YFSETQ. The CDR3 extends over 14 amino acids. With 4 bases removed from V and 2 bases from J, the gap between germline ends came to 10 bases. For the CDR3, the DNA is TGCGCCAGCAGCGAGGGGGAGACCTACAATGAGCAGTTCTTC. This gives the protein CASSEGETYNEQFF.

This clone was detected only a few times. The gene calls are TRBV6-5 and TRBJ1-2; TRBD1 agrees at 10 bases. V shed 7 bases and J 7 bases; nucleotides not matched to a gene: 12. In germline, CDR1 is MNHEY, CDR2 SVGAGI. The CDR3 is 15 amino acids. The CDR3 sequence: CASIWDRGSLGGYTF. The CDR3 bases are TGTGCCAGCATTTGGGACAGGGGATCTTTGGGTGGCTACACCTTC.

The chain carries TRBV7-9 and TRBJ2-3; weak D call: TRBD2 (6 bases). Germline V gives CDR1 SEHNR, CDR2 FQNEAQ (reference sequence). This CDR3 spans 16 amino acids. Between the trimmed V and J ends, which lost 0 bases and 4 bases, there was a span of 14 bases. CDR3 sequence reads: CASSLALARSADTQYF. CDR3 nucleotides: TGTGCCAGCAGCTTAGCACTAGCTCGAAGCGCAGATACGCAGTATTTT.

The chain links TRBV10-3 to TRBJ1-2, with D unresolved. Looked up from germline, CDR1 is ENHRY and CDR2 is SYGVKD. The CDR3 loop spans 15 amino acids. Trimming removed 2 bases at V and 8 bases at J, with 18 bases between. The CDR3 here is CAISEVQASLSGYTF. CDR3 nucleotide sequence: TGTGCCATCAGTGAGGTCCAGGCGAGCCTATCGGGCTACACCTTC.